Listed below are T cell receptor beta chains from one sample, sequenced in a study of shared clonotypes between healthy human individuals. Clones were read by immunoSEQ multiplex PCR, and TCRdb kept only the in-frame ones, dropping some. Of millions of clones in the sample, approximately 95% were seen once. The source material was naive CD4+ T cells sorted from blood. These receptors all come from a man between 18 and 29 years old in good health. The CDR3 runs from the conserved cysteine through the conserved F or W. The D gene is left open where the match is weak.

d_call	j_call	v_call	cdr3_aa	cdr3_nt
NA	TRBJ1-6	TRBV6-4	CASSDSWGPLHF	TGTGCCAGCAGTGACAGTTGGGGACCCCTCCACTTT
NA	TRBJ2-2	TRBV28	CASSGGGNNTGELFF	TGTGCCAGCTCCGGCGGAGGGAATAACACCGGGGAGCTGTTTTTT
TRBD2	TRBJ2-5	TRBV2	CASSVKSGVPQETQYF	TGTGCCAGCAGTGTTAAAAGCGGGGTTCCCCAAGAGACCCAGTACTTC
NA	TRBJ1-2	TRBV28	CASRGDPIYGYTF	TGTGCCAGCAGAGGGGATCCTATTTATGGCTACACCTTC
TRBD2	TRBJ2-5	TRBV14	CASSLTSGALLGETQYF	TGTGCCAGCAGCCTCACTAGCGGAGCGCTTCTTGGAGAGACCCAGTACTTC
TRBD1	TRBJ2-3	TRBV11-2	CASSEYRGQRADTQYF	TGTGCCAGCAGCGAGTACAGGGGGCAACGGGCAGATACGCAGTATTTT
TRBD1	TRBJ1-5	TRBV27	CASSSGQNQPQHF	TGTGCCAGCAGTTCGGGACAGAATCAGCCCCAGCATTTT
NA	TRBJ2-4	TRBV18	CASSPLLGEQNIQYF	TGTGCCAGCTCACCACTGCTCGGGGAACAAAACATTCAGTACTTC
TRBD1	TRBJ1-1	TRBV10-3	CAISRDRDNTEAFF	TGTGCCATCAGTCGGGACAGGGACAACACTGAAGCTTTCTTT
NA	TRBJ2-2	TRBV5-6	CASRPSGVWSTGELFF	TGTGCCAGCAGGCCTTCGGGAGTTTGGAGCACCGGGGAGCTGTTTTTT